This is a list of T cell receptor beta chains from one sample in a study of T cell changes during pregnancy in multiple sclerosis. Generated by immunoSEQ multiplex PCR, the TCRdb table keeps only in-frame clones and is missing some. The sample yields roughly 56,000 clones, roughly 90% seen once. The sample was peripheral blood, taken in the first trimester of pregnancy. The origin of the receptors is a female donor with multiple sclerosis, enrolled in a pregnancy study. Both conserved end residues are part of each CDR3.

TRBV28 CASSLIQGLLNQPQHF
TRBV5-1 CASSPGLPLSSYNEQFF
TRBV29-1 CSVGGMDTEAFF
TRBV5-6 CASRIDIGELFF
TRBV6-6 CASSPESGIAYEQYF
TRBV9 CASSSGQGDNQPQHF
TRBV5-4 CASSPRPSGLHEKLFF
TRBV9 CASGRGNYGYTF
TRBV18 CASSPRQQMNTEAFF
TRBV30 CAWSEQIFSGNTIYF
TRBV5-1 CASSLRGFGGYGYTF